What follows describes a single TCR beta chain. This sample was taken from a study of cytomegalovirus exposure and HLA in healthy donors. The CDR3 is 15 amino acids. Germline CDR1 and CDR2: SGHNT and YYREEE (reference sequence). Trimming removed 4 bases from V and 3 bases from J, with 16 bases in between. The PCR employed 60 Vbeta primers together with 13 Jbeta primers. Sequenced by immunoSEQ multiplex PCR; TCRdb stores in-frame clones only, minus some. The table has 120,000 or so clones, about 78% seen once. The sequence derives from a woman aged 40 to 50 in good health and CMV-seropositive. Sequenced material: PBMCs. The chain has TRBV5-4 and TRBJ1-2; TRBD1 is a possible D gene (6 bases). This CDR3 is CASSLRTEGDYGYTF. CDR3 nucleotides: TGTGCCAGCAGCCTACGGACAGAAGGCGACTATGGCTACACCTTC.